These 28 T cell receptor beta chains were sequenced from one sample in a study of cytomegalovirus exposure and HLA in healthy donors (dated by TCRdb to between 2016 and 2019). Receptor libraries were prepared by the immunoSEQ multiplex PCR assay. For the multiplex PCR, a mixture combining 60 forward primers for TCR Vbeta segments and 13 reverse primers for TCR Jbeta segments was used. TCRdb limited this immuneACCESS table to in-frame rearrangements with V and J called. A share of clones is missing; checked studies link under half to unresolved V genes, and the rest is unexplained. For this sample the table gives about 80,000 clones, of which 60% to 80% were detected only once. The ten largest clones capture around 3.4% of the sample. Sequencing input: PBMCs. The receptors originated from a middle-aged man in good health and CMV-seronegative.

The V call is TRBV2, the J call TRBJ1-2; TRBD1 is a possible D gene (5 bases). Trimming removed 1 base at V and 4 bases at J, with 10 bases between. The CDR3 covers 14 residues. CDR1 and CDR2 (germline): SNHLY, FYNNEI. CDR3 residues: CASSEDRKGYGYTF. The CDR3 coding sequence is TGTGCCAGCAGTGAAGACAGGAAGGGCTATGGCTACACCTTC.

The V call is TRBV21-1, the J call TRBJ2-1; no DNA check was done on the table's D call, TRBD2. TRBV21-1 is recorded as a pseudogene. This CDR3 spans 19 amino acids. CDR3 DNA sequence: TGTGCCAGCAGCAAAAAGGCCCAAGGGGTTAGCGGGAACTACAATGAGCAGTTCTTC. Protein: CASSKKAQGVSGNYNEQFF.

This chain joins TRBV29-1 and TRBJ2-5; the match to TRBD2 covers 12 bases. The CDR3 covers 16 residues. Germline CDR1 is SQVTM and CDR2 is ANQGSEA. V lost 5 bases to trimming and J lost 4 bases; unmatched junction nucleotides: 11. CDR3 sequence: CSVSAVRLAGVETQYF. Here the CDR3 DNA reads TGCAGCGTTTCCGCCGTCCGACTAGCGGGGGTAGAGACCCAGTACTTC.

This clone was counted once. DNA of the CDR3: TGTGCCAGCTCACCAGGGGCCGGAGGGGAGCTGTTTTTT. Its protein is CASSPGAGGELFF. The chain employs TRBV18 and TRBJ2-2, with D possibly TRBD1 on 5 matching bases. Per the germline V gene, CDR1 is KGHSH and CDR2 is LQKENI. This CDR3 is built from 13 residues. The V end was cut by 2 bases, the J end by 8 bases, with 9 bases between.

This clone occurred a few times. This rearrangement joins TRBV5-6 to TRBJ1-6; D ambiguous. Trimming pared 2 bases from V and 6 bases from J, leaving 12 bases between. This CDR3 region has 15 residues. Looked up from germline, CDR1 is SGHDT and CDR2 is YYEEEE. CDR3 bases: TGTGCCAGCAGCTTCGAACGGTTCGGTAATTCACCCCTCCACTTT. It translates to CASSFERFGNSPLHF.

The rearrangement links TRBV14 to TRBJ2-7, with 9 bases that match TRBD1. Germline V gene data show CDR1 as SGHDN and CDR2 as FVKESK. This CDR3 is 16 amino acids long. V lost 3 bases and J lost 6; bases outside the gene matches: 12. The CDR3, as DNA: TGTGCCAGCAGCCATCCCTTGGGACAGGGTCCTGTCGAGCAGTACTTC. It translates to CASSHPLGQGPVEQYF.

This clone was detected only a few times. This rearrangement joins TRBV16 to TRBJ1-2; D is perhaps TRBD1 (6 bases). The CDR3 is 16 residues long. CDR1 KGHSY and CDR2 FQNENV come from the germline V gene. The germline V and J ends were trimmed by 2 bases and 4 bases, with 17 bases remaining between them. The CDR3 is CASSQPDSRGTYGYTF. The CDR3, as DNA: TGTGCCAGCAGCCAACCGGACAGTAGGGGCACCTATGGCTACACCTTC.

This clone was counted a few times. The rearrangement uses TRBV28 and TRBJ1-2; D not resolved. Trimming shortened V by 10 bases and J by 8 bases, and 14 bases separated the two germline ends. The CDR3 runs to 11 residues. CDR1 MDHEN and CDR2 SYDVKM come from the germline V gene. CDR3 protein: CATTTTRGYTF. The CDR3 nucleotides are TGTGCCACAACCACGACTAGGGGCTACACCTTC.

The CDR3 coding sequence is TGTGCCAGCAGCTTAGCCCGGAGCACCGGGGAGCTGTTTTTT. Translating gives CASSLARSTGELFF. This chain joins TRBV7-9 and TRBJ2-2; D remains ambiguous. This CDR3 comprises 14 residues. Germline loops: CDR1 SEHNR, CDR2 FQNEAQ (reference sequence). Trimming took 0 bases from V and 4 from J, leaving 6 bases between them.

This sequence joins TRBV7-9 and TRBJ1-2; 7 bases line up with TRBD1. Germline CDR1 and CDR2: SEHNR and FQNEAQ (reference sequence). The junction had 7 bases not matched to a gene; V was cut back by 5 bases and J by 4 bases. CDR3 length: 14 amino acids. The CDR3 DNA follows: TGTGCCAGCAGCAGCATCGGGACAGCCTATGGCTACACCTTC. Translated: CASSSIGTAYGYTF.

The genes are TRBV27 and TRBJ1-4; D unresolved. The CDR3 totals 12 residues. V shed 2 bases and J shed 9 bases, with 7 bases lying between them. Germline loops: CDR1 MNHEY, CDR2 SMNVEV (reference sequence). The CDR3 DNA reads as TGTGCCAGCAGTTTAGAGGGCCAAAAACTGTTTTTT. Protein product: CASSLEGQKLFF.

CDR3 sequence reads: CASSPHSYEQYF. DNA for the CDR3: TGTGCCAGCAGTCCACACAGCTACGAGCAGTACTTC. The V call is TRBV28, the J call TRBJ2-7; D unresolved. Germline CDR1 MDHEN, CDR2 SYDVKM. The CDR3 sequence is 12 residues long. Trimming stripped 5 bases from V and 3 bases from J, with 8 bases between. The entire variable domain, with the rest obtained from reference TRBV28 and TRBJ2-7, is as follows: DVKVTQSSRYLVKRTGEKVFLECVQDMDHENMFWYRQDPGLGLRLIYFSYDVKMKEKGDIPEGYSVSREKKERFSLILESASTNQTSMYLCASSPHSYEQYFGPGTRLTVT.

The chain recombines TRBV9 with TRBJ2-1; 10 bases line up with TRBD2. J gave up 9 bases and V 3 bases, and 9 bases lay outside the gene matches. CDR3 length equals 15 residues. Germline V lookup: CDR1 SGDLS, CDR2 YYNGEE. The CDR3 region is CASSEAGTSVGEQFF. CDR3 DNA: TGTGCCAGCAGCGAAGCCGGGACTAGCGTGGGTGAGCAGTTCTTC.

This clone was picked up one time. The chain combines TRBV30 with TRBJ1-4; a possible D gene is TRBD1 (6 bases). This CDR3 spans 18 amino acids. Trimming removed 2 bases from V and 4 bases from J, with 23 bases in between. CDR1 is GTSNPN, CDR2 SVGIG, per germline (reference sequence). The CDR3 is CAWSPPQNLDRRNEKLFF. The CDR3 DNA is TGTGCCTGGAGTCCACCTCAAAACTTAGACAGGCGTAATGAAAAACTGTTTTTT. The variable domain in full, with the rest retrieved from reference TRBV30 and TRBJ1-4, is SQTIHQWPATLVQPVGSPLSLECTVEGTSNPNLYWYRQAAGRGLQLLFYSVGIGQISSEVPQNLSASRPQDRQFILSSKKLLLSDSGFYLCAWSPPQNLDRRNEKLFFGSGTQLSVL.

The rearrangement links TRBV10-3 to TRBJ2-1; 7 bases are a match to TRBD1. J was trimmed by 2 bases and V by 7 bases; bases with no gene match: 2. The germline V gene has CDR1 ENHRY and CDR2 SYGVKD. The CDR3 is made up of 13 amino acids. The CDR3 sequence: CAINRGTYNEQFF. The CDR3 DNA reads TGTGCCATCAACAGGGGTACCTACAATGAGCAGTTCTTC.

The chain couples TRBV7-3 to TRBJ2-1, with a weak D call TRBD2 (6 bases). The CDR3 runs to 13 residues. Trimming stripped 5 bases from V and 8 bases from J, with 13 bases between. CDR1 and CDR2 from the germline V gene are SGHTA and FQGTGA. In DNA form, the CDR3 reads TGTGCCAGCAGCGCGGGAAGGGGCTATGAGCAGTTCTTC. Protein product: CASSAGRGYEQFF.

This clone was seen a single time. The chain is built from TRBV7-2 and TRBJ1-1; D is unresolved. Germline-derived CDR1 and CDR2 are SGHTA and FQGNSA. CDR3 length equals 14 residues. V was clipped by 5 bases and J by 0 bases, with 10 bases between them. The CDR3 loop reads CASSTPVMNTEAFF. The CDR3 DNA sequence: TGTGCCAGCAGCACGCCGGTCATGAACACTGAAGCTTTCTTT.

This clone occurred a few times. V and J are TRBV6-1 and TRBJ2-7; 8 bases are a match to TRBD1. After removal of 6 bases from V and 2 bases from J, the junction contained 6 bases not matched to a gene. Germline V gives CDR1 MNHNS, CDR2 SASEGT. This CDR3 contains 14 residues. The CDR3 loop is CASRGGQGTYEQYF. The CDR3 DNA reads TGTGCCAGCAGGGGCGGACAGGGTACCTACGAGCAGTACTTC.

This chain links TRBV6-5 with TRBJ2-5, with D possibly being TRBD1 (5 bases). The CDR3 extends over 14 amino acids. Trimming removed 7 bases at V and 4 bases at J, with 16 bases between. Germline V gene sequence: CDR1 MNHEY, CDR2 SVGAGI. CDR3 protein: CASNLQGASETQYF. The CDR3 nucleotides read TGTGCCAGCAATCTACAAGGGGCCTCAGAGACCCAGTACTTC.

This clone was counted between two and nine times. The chain employs TRBV27 and TRBJ1-5; D possibly corresponds to TRBD1 (5 bases). Trimming pared 2 bases from V and 2 bases from J, leaving 10 bases between. CDR3 length: 15 amino acids. Germline V gene sequence: CDR1 MNHEY, CDR2 SMNVEV (reference sequence). The CDR3 DNA is TGTGCCAGCAGTTTACGGGGGGAGGGCAATCAGCCCCAGCATTTT. It encodes CASSLRGEGNQPQHF.

A note on this clone: One junction end does not reproduce the germline sequence, and a read error may be involved. Other DNA sequences in this specimen translate into the identical CDR3. The chain uses TRBV30 and TRBJ2-3; TRBD2 matches 8 bases. This CDR3 comprises 16 residues. CDR1 and CDR2 from the germline V gene are GTSNPN and SVGIG (reference sequence). CDR3 coding DNA: TGCCCCCGCCGATATAGGGCGGGGGGAAGCACAGATACGCAGTATTTT. Translating gives CPRRYRAGGSTDTQYF.

The chain is built from TRBV2 and TRBJ2-1, with TRBD1 identical over 12 bases. This CDR3 region has 16 residues. Germline V gene data show CDR1 as SNHLY and CDR2 as FYNNEI. After removal of 8 bases from V and 7 bases from J, the junction contained 12 bases not matched to a gene. The CDR3 sequence: CASRGTGGVEWNEQFF. CDR3 bases: TGTGCCAGCCGTGGGACAGGGGGCGTAGAGTGGAATGAGCAGTTCTTC.

The gene calls are TRBV30 and TRBJ1-2; the D is unclear. The CDR3 sequence is 11 residues long. V lost 1 base and J 7 bases, leaving 7 bases between the germline ends. The germline V gene encodes CDR1 GTSNPN and CDR2 SVGIG (reference sequence). CDR3 region: CAWSGAPGYTF. CDR3 sequence (DNA): TGTGCCTGGAGTGGGGCCCCTGGCTACACCTTC.

The chain is built from TRBV5-1 and TRBJ2-4, with a tentative D call TRBD2 (5 bases). Trimming pared 0 bases from V and 4 bases from J, leaving 8 bases between. The CDR3 loop spans 14 amino acids. The V gene's germline CDR1 is SGHRS and CDR2 YFSETQ. The CDR3 nucleotides read TGCGCCAGCAGCTTGGGGACTGGGAAAAACATTCAGTACTTC. Translated, it gives CASSLGTGKNIQYF. Supplemented by reference TRBV5-1 and TRBJ2-4, the full variable domain reads KAGVTQTPRYLIKTRGQQVTLSCSPISGHRSVSWYQQTPGQGLQFLFEYFSETQRNKGNFPGRFSGRQFSNSRSEMNVSTLELGDSALYLCASSLGTGKNIQYFGAGTRLSVL.

This clone was observed a single time. The DNA for the CDR3 is TGTGCCAGCAGCCAAGATGGGGGCCCCGGCGGGGGTTACACTGAAGCTTTCTTT. Translating gives CASSQDGGPGGGYTEAFF. The chain carries TRBV4-2 and TRBJ1-1; D perhaps matches TRBD1 (6 bases). This CDR3 contains 18 residues. Germline assignment: CDR1 LGHNA and CDR2 YNFKEQ. V was cut by 0 bases and J by 3 bases, with 20 bases left in between.

The chain is built from TRBV4-3 and TRBJ2-6; tentative D call: TRBD1 (6 bases). Looked up from germline, CDR1 is LGHNA and CDR2 is YSLEER. The CDR3 consists of 16 residues. The germline V and J ends were trimmed by 4 bases and 2 bases, with 12 bases remaining between them. The CDR3 loop is CASSPRAGAGANVLTF. The CDR3 nucleotides are TGCGCCAGCAGCCCCCGCGCAGGGGCTGGGGCCAACGTCCTGACTTTC.

This clone was found once. The rearrangement joins TRBV28 to TRBJ1-6; D remains ambiguous. This CDR3 has 11 amino acids. Per the germline V gene, CDR1 is MDHEN and CDR2 is SYDVKM. Trimming shortened V by 1 base and J by 13 bases, and 5 bases separated the two germline ends. CDR3 coding DNA: TGTGCCAGCAGTTTATCCCATCCCCTCCACTTT. This encodes CASSLSHPLHF.

The rearrangement joins TRBV27 to TRBJ2-7; 9 bases are a match to TRBD2. The CDR3 is 14 amino acids. The germline gives CDR1 MNHEY, CDR2 SMNVEV (reference sequence). Trimming at V came to 6 bases and at J to 2 bases, leaving 5 bases not matched to a gene. The CDR3, as DNA: TGTGCCAGCAGAAGCCAGCGGGGGGCCTACGAGCAGTACTTC. Protein: CASRSQRGAYEQYF.